This T cell receptor (beta chain) was observed in a study of Ad26.COV2.S vaccination and SARS-CoV-2 variants (dated by TCRdb to the early 2020s). Broadly, across the study: Donors in the vaccine arm were drawn from COV1001, a phase I-IIa trial of Ad26.COV2.S in healthy adults that was multicentre, randomized, double-blind and placebo-controlled. Ad26.COV2.S was administered intramuscularly at a dose of 5x10^10 or 1x10^11 viral particles, either as one shot or as two shots given 56 days apart. TCRbeta repertoire sequencing was used to assess the specificity and breadth of SARS-CoV-2-reactive T cell receptors after Ad26.COV2.S vaccination. The TCR-sequenced set comprised around 30 samples: approximately 19 Ad26.COV2.S vaccine recipients, 5 placebo recipients and 8 SARS-CoV-2 convalescent individuals. Trial participants were randomized into five groups of five: low-dose or high-dose Ad26.COV2.S given once or twice, or placebo on both occasions. Throughout the experiments and outcome assessment, investigators stayed blinded to trial group allocation. Overall study outcomes, separate from this receptor: Comparing responses between vaccine doses or regimens was not something the study was powered to do. Vaccine and placebo recipients had similar non-spike TCR breadth, a finding consistent with the vaccine containing only spike. Spike-specific TCR breadth was higher in Ad26.COV2.S recipients than in placebo recipients (P = 0.0014). According to the authors, total T cell responses may have been underestimated by the TCR breadth and depth analyses. After vaccination, spike-specific CD8+ and CD4+ T cell responses were reported to show substantial breadth.

V and J lose 5 bases and 4 bases, and a span of 17 bases separates them. Sequences SGHAT (CDR1) and FQNNGV (CDR2) are obtained from the germline V gene. There are 16 amino acids in the CDR3, from cysteine to phenylalanine inclusive. Just the 48-base CDR3 DNA is kept, in frame starting at base 1. The immunoSEQ Assay was the method used to sequence TCRbeta CDR3 regions. After extraction, genomic DNA underwent amplification by bias-controlled multiplex PCR, followed by high-throughput sequencing. From the authors' description of their analysis: To quantify the absolute abundance of every unique TCRbeta CDR3 region, sequences were collapsed and filtered. T cell fraction was estimated by normalizing TCRbeta template counts to usable DNA, which was measured by amplifying reference genes present in all nucleated cells. Repertoire TCRs were annotated as SARS-CoV-2-specific by exact matching of V gene, CDR3 amino acid sequence and J gene to a known reactive TCR set. The reference SARS-CoV-2 TCR set came from MIRA and was filtered for enrichment in COVID-19-positive ImmuneCODE repertoires, removing public or cross-reactive TCRs. Drawing on the MIRA antigens, annotated TCRs were analysed further at the level of specific ORF or position within ORF. Depth was the summed frequency of annotated unique rearrangements, while breadth was defined as annotated unique rearrangements over total unique productive rearrangements. Two-sided Wilcoxon rank-sum tests were applied when comparing TCR breadth between groups. The source is immuneACCESS, and TCRdb retained only in-frame sequences with V and J called. Part of the clones is not carried over; for the studies checked, unresolved V genes explain less than half of this, and the remainder is unexplained. V, J and clone size were drawn from that table, and D and trimming were deduced from the DNA. Counted in this sample were approximately 360,000 clones; around four fifths of them appeared once. The ten top clones hold about 7.4% of the sample.

The sample's treatment or condition label, decoded: 19 received Ad26.COV2.S at low or high dose, single or two shots; a few received placebo; per-sample allocation not given. For vaccine and placebo recipients, the sequenced repertoires came from samples collected on day 63 after the first injection. Cohort 1b enrolled about two dozen adults aged 18-55 years at a single site in Boston, USA, between 29 July and 7 August 2020. Ad26.COV2.S consisted of a replication-incompetent adenovirus type 26 vector by which a prefusion-stabilized SARS-CoV-2 spike protein from the original Wuhan strain was expressed. This clone appeared a single time. No cognate antigen has been identified for it. Base qualities are missing; no much larger clone stands one base away.

The rearranged chain carries TRBV11-2 and TRBJ2-2; the D gene is perhaps TRBD1, on 6 matching bases. The sequencing here drew on peripheral blood, taken in a trial of Ad26.COV2.S vaccine versus placebo. The receptor comes from a person between 18 and 65 years old who received the Ad26.COV2.S COVID-19 vaccine or a placebo. The CDR3 reads as follows: CASSLWTVRGTGELFF. In nucleotides, the sequence is TGTGCCAGCAGCCTCTGGACAGTACGAGGCACCGGGGAGCTGTTTTTT.